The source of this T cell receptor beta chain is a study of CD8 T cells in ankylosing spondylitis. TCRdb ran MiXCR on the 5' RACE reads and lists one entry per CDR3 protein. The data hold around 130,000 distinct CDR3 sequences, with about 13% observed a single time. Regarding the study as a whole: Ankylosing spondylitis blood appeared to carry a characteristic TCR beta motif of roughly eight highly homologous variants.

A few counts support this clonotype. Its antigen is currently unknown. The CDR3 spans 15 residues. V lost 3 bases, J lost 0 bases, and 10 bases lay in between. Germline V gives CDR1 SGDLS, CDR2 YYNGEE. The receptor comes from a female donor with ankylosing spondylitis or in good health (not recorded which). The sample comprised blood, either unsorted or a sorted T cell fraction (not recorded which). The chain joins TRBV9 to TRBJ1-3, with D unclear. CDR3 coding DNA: TGTGCCAGCAGCGCGGACTGGAGCTCTGGAAACACCATATATTTT. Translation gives CASSADWSSGNTIYF.